The clone carrying this T cell receptor beta chain was counted only a few times. This CDR3 is 12 amino acids long. V was shortened by 3 bases and J by 5 bases, with 9 bases between the two germline ends. Per germline, CDR1 DFQATT and CDR2 SNEGSKA (reference sequence). This record belongs to a study of identical twins' blood T cells. One entry per CDR3 protein, called by TCRdb with MiXCR from the 5' RACE reads. The table has 350,000 to 400,000 distinct CDR3 sequences, roughly 30% seen once; the top ten hold roughly 5.5%. This clonotype was sampled from a woman aged 18-49 years in good health. The sample comprised PBMCs. The V and J genes are TRBV20-1 and TRBJ2-3, with D tentatively TRBD2 (6 bases). DNA of the CDR3: TGCAGTGCTAGGGGAGCGGGAGATACGCAGTATTTT. Its protein is CSARGAGDTQYF.